The 30 T cell receptor beta chains listed next were all sequenced from one sample in a study of tumor-infiltrating lymphocytes in localized non-small cell lung cancer (dated by TCRdb to the early 2020s). Library preparation used the immunoSEQ multiplex PCR assay. TCRdb carries this immuneACCESS record with in-frame sequences only. Its versions omit some clonotypes, under half of them owing to an unresolved V gene in the studies checked, with the rest unexplained. The sample table records 12,000 or so clones; approximately 79% of these occur just once. Together, the top ten hold approximately 13% of the sample. The sequenced material came from lung tumor tissue. Receptors originate from a human donor with non-small cell lung cancer.

The gene calls are TRBV7-8 and TRBJ1-6; 11 nucleotides line up with TRBD1. This CDR3 contains 19 residues. Losses at the gene ends were 5 bases for V and 9 bases for J; bases not matched to a gene: 18. In germline, CDR1 is SGHVS, CDR2 FQNEAQ. The CDR3 reads CASSPWGQGVKGGISPLHF. The CDR3 region has the DNA TGTGCCAGCAGCCCCTGGGGACAGGGGGTAAAGGGTGGGATTTCACCCCTCCACTTT.

V gene TRBV6-1 combines with J gene TRBJ1-1, with D perhaps TRBD1 (6 bases). The CDR3 is 15 amino acids. The germline V gene has CDR1 MNHNS and CDR2 SASEGT. V was cut by 3 bases and J by 0 bases, with 11 bases left in between. The CDR3, as DNA: TGTGCCAGCAGTGATCCTGACAGGCTGAACACTGAAGCTTTCTTT. It encodes CASSDPDRLNTEAFF.

This chain joins TRBV5-5 and TRBJ2-5; 9 bases match TRBD1. There are 15 residues in the CDR3. CDR1 is SGHKS, CDR2 YYEKEE, per germline (reference sequence). V was clipped by 8 bases and J by 1 base; unmatched bases: 9. CDR3 protein: CASTDRGKLQETQYF. DNA for the CDR3: TGTGCCAGTACGGACAGGGGAAAACTCCAAGAGACCCAGTACTTC.

J is TRBJ1-6 and V is TRBV6-5; D ambiguous. The CDR3 contains 12 residues. Trimming pared 6 bases from V and 8 bases from J, leaving 8 bases between. Germline CDR1 reads MNHEY; CDR2 reads SVGAGI. The DNA of the CDR3 is TGTGCCAGCAGCAGCAACGATTCACCCCTCCACTTT. This codes for CASSSNDSPLHF.

This clone was seen more than once but under ten times. The chain is built from TRBV10-3 and TRBJ2-7, with D maybe TRBD2 (6 bases). Germline loops: CDR1 ENHRY, CDR2 SYGVKD. There are 16 residues in the CDR3. V lost 0 bases and J 9 bases, leaving 21 bases between the germline ends. The CDR3 DNA reads TGTGCCATCAGTGAGTCGAGGGATCCCTCCGGGGGAGGGCAGTACTTC. Translating gives CAISESRDPSGGGQYF.

V usage is TRBV5-6 and J usage is TRBJ1-6, with D unclear. CDR1 SGHDT and CDR2 YYEEEE come from the germline V gene. The CDR3 is made up of 17 amino acids. Trimming removed 0 bases at V and 6 bases at J, with 16 bases between. CDR3 DNA sequence: TGTGCCAGCAGCTTGGTCCTCGGCGGGATTGTTAATTCACCCCTCCACTTT. The encoded protein is CASSLVLGGIVNSPLHF.

The V call is TRBV18, the J call TRBJ2-7, with a possible D match to TRBD1 (5 bases). The CDR3 length is 13 residues. V gave up 5 bases and J gave up 3 bases, with 11 bases separating them. CDR1 KGHSH and CDR2 LQKENI come from the germline V gene. The CDR3: CASSSGLIYEQYF. For the CDR3, the DNA is TGTGCCAGCTCATCAGGGTTGATCTACGAGCAGTACTTC.

This clone turned up a few times. V and J are TRBV4-1 and TRBJ1-2; no clear D. The CDR3 extends over 16 amino acids. Trimming left V 0 bases short and J 3 bases short, with 14 bases between. The germline CDR1 and CDR2 sequences are MGHRA and YSYEKL. CDR3 amino acids: CASSQETGIEHYGYTF. In nucleotides, the CDR3 is TGCGCCAGCAGCCAAGAAACCGGGATAGAACACTATGGCTACACCTTC.

The V and J genes are TRBV28 and TRBJ2-7; D is unresolved. This CDR3 has 15 amino acids. The germline CDR1 and CDR2 sequences are MDHEN and SYDVKM. V lost 7 bases and J 0 bases, leaving 16 bases between the germline ends. The CDR3: CASTPEITSSYEQYF. The CDR3 DNA reads as TGTGCCAGCACCCCAGAGATCACCAGCTCCTACGAGCAGTACTTC.

The V call is TRBV29-1, the J call TRBJ1-3, with D perhaps matching TRBD1 (6 bases). Trimming took off 5 bases at V and 2 bases at J, with 16 bases between the two ends. Germline V CDR1 and CDR2: SQVTM, ANQGSEA. The CDR3 has 15 residues. The DNA of the CDR3 is TGCAGCGTTAATGAGGCAGGGGCGGCTGGAAACACCATATATTTT. Translated: CSVNEAGAAGNTIYF.

V gene TRBV15 combines with J gene TRBJ1-5; D is uncertain. The germline gives CDR1 LNHNV, CDR2 YYDKDF (reference sequence). Deletions cut 2 bases from V and 4 bases from J, with 6 bases between. The CDR3 is 13 amino acids. CDR3 in DNA: TGTGCCACCAGCAGATTTCTAAATCAGCCCCAGCATTTT. Its translation: CATSRFLNQPQHF. Complete variable domain (other parts from reference TRBV15 and TRBJ1-5): DAMVIQNPRYQVTQFGKPVTLSCSQTLNHNVMYWYQQKSSQAPKLLFHYYDKDFNNEADTPDNFQSRRPNTSFCFLDIRSPGLGDTAMYLCATSRFLNQPQHFGDGTRLSIL.

This chain links TRBV19 with TRBJ2-5; perhaps TRBD2 as D (6 bases). CDR3 length: 14 residues. V lost 5 bases and J lost 2, with 12 bases in between. Germline CDR1 LNHDA, CDR2 SQIVND (reference sequence). For the CDR3, the DNA is TGTGCCAGTAGTCGGCAGGCGGGGCAAGAGACCCAGTACTTC. Its translation is CASSRQAGQETQYF.

The chain recombines TRBV2 with TRBJ1-2; 8 nucleotides line up with TRBD1. This CDR3 has 14 amino acids. CDR1 is SNHLY and CDR2 is FYNNEI in the germline V gene. Trimming at V came to 5 bases and at J to 2 bases, leaving 4 bases not matched to a gene. The CDR3 nucleotides are TGTGCCAGCAGTCTCGGACAGGGAAACTATGGCTACACCTTC. It translates to CASSLGQGNYGYTF.

This chain connects TRBV12-5 to TRBJ1-5; tentatively, D is TRBD1 (5 bases). Deletions cut 6 bases from V and 6 bases from J, with 12 bases between. The V gene's germline CDR1 is LGHNT and CDR2 FRNRAP. The CDR3 runs 13 residues. The CDR3 loop is CASGRDLGQPQHF. The CDR3 DNA reads TGTGCTAGTGGCAGGGACTTGGGTCAGCCCCAGCATTTT.

The chain combines TRBV9 with TRBJ1-4; 8 bases are shared with TRBD1. The CDR3 is made up of 15 amino acids. V lost 2 bases, J lost 5 bases, and 5 bases stayed unmatched. Germline V gene sequence: CDR1 SGDLS, CDR2 YYNGEE. The CDR3 sequence: CASSVWGTGNEKLFF. CDR3 in DNA: TGTGCCAGCAGCGTGTGGGGGACAGGAAATGAAAAACTGTTTTTT.

The chain recombines TRBV27 with TRBJ1-1; 7 bases are a match to TRBD1. Germline V gives CDR1 MNHEY, CDR2 SMNVEV (reference sequence). V gave up 2 bases and J gave up 4 bases; unmatched junction bases: 1. The CDR3 covers 13 residues. In nucleotides, the CDR3 is TGTGCCAGCAGTTTACCAGGGGGCACTGAAGCTTTCTTT. Its translation is CASSLPGGTEAFF.

This chain connects TRBV2 to TRBJ2-5, with a tentative D call TRBD1 (5 bases). The CDR3 spans 11 residues. The germline gives CDR1 SNHLY, CDR2 FYNNEI. The V gene lost 3 bases and the J gene lost 7 bases, with 6 bases spanning the gap. CDR3 sequence: CASSDGATQYF. CDR3 DNA sequence: TGTGCCAGCAGTGATGGGGCGACCCAGTACTTC. Supplemented by reference TRBV2 and TRBJ2-5, the full variable domain reads EPEVTQTPSHQVTQMGQEVILRCVPISNHLYFYWYRQILGQKVEFLVSFYNNEISEKSEIFDDQFSVERPDGSNFTLKIRSTKLEDSAMYFCASSDGATQYFGPGTRLLVL.

In regard to this clone: This sample includes further DNA sequences coding for the same CDR3. V is TRBV27 and J is TRBJ2-5, with D perhaps TRBD1 (7 bases). The CDR3 is 13 amino acids. Trimming removed 6 bases at V and 5 bases at J, with 13 bases between. Germline assignment: CDR1 MNHEY and CDR2 SMNVEV (reference sequence). The CDR3 loop is CASRSTGRETQYF. CDR3 DNA: TGTGCCAGCAGGTCGACAGGGAGGGAGACCCAGTACTTC.

The CDR3 nucleotides are TGTGCCAGCAGCCAAGAAGGACTACTAGGCGGGGAGCTGTTTTTT. Protein sequence: CASSQEGLLGGELFF. The V and J genes are TRBV4-2 and TRBJ2-2, with D tentatively TRBD2 (6 bases). Germline-derived CDR1 and CDR2 are LGHNA and YNFKEQ. This CDR3 comprises 15 residues. Trimming pared 0 bases from V and 7 bases from J, leaving 12 bases between.

This chain links TRBV5-4 with TRBJ2-4, with D perhaps being TRBD1 or TRBD2 (5 bases each). Trimming removed 0 bases at V and 0 bases at J, with 16 bases between. Germline V gene lookup returns CDR1 SGHNT and CDR2 YYREEE (reference sequence). The CDR3 is made up of 18 amino acids. The CDR3 nucleotides are TGTGCCAGCAGCTTGGCCGGGTGGGACGGGCGAGCCAAAAACATTCAGTACTTC. It specifies CASSLAGWDGRAKNIQYF.

The gene calls are TRBV5-4 and TRBJ1-2, with a tentative D call TRBD1 (6 bases). CDR1 is SGHNT and CDR2 is YYREEE in the germline V gene (reference sequence). V was cut by 0 bases and J by 9 bases, with 12 bases left in between. The CDR3 is 13 amino acids. The DNA of the CDR3 is TGTGCCAGCAGCTTGGTTGGGGGGCCTAGCTACACCTTC. This codes for CASSLVGGPSYTF. Together with reference TRBV5-4 and TRBJ1-2, the CDR3 gives the full variable domain: ETGVTQSPTHLIKTRGQQVTLRCSSQSGHNTVSWYQQALGQGPQFIFQYYREEENGRGNFPPRFSGLQFPNYSSELNVNALELDDSALYLCASSLVGGPSYTFGSGTRLTVV.

In this sample, this clone turned up a few times. The CDR3 DNA is TGTGCCAGCAGCCTTGGGGCAGTCCCCCCCTACGAGCAGTACTTC. Its protein product is CASSLGAVPPYEQYF. This chain joins TRBV5-6 and TRBJ2-7; tentative D call: TRBD1 (5 bases). CDR1 SGHDT and CDR2 YYEEEE come from the germline V gene. Trimming pared 4 bases from V and 2 bases from J, leaving 16 bases between. The CDR3 has 15 residues.

This clone has more than one count but fewer than ten. The chain combines TRBV2 with TRBJ1-3; no clear D gene. V shed 1 base and J shed 12 bases, with 19 bases lying between them. This CDR3 contains 15 residues. From germline, CDR1 is SNHLY and CDR2 FYNNEI. The CDR3: CASSEVDARVGSIYF. Here the CDR3 DNA reads TGTGCCAGCAGTGAAGTGGACGCCCGGGTGGGCAGCATATATTTT. Drawing the rest from reference TRBV2 and TRBJ1-3, the complete variable domain is EPEVTQTPSHQVTQMGQEVILRCVPISNHLYFYWYRQILGQKVEFLVSFYNNEISEKSEIFDDQFSVERPDGSNFTLKIRSTKLEDSAMYFCASSEVDARVGSIYFGEGSWLTVV.

The rearrangement uses TRBV7-9 and TRBJ2-1; D is undetermined. V lost 1 base and J 5 bases, leaving 6 bases between the germline ends. CDR1 is SEHNR and CDR2 is FQNEAQ in the germline V gene (reference sequence). CDR3 length: 13 amino acids. For the CDR3, the DNA is TGTGCCAGCAGCTTAGTTTCCGACAATGAGCAGTTCTTC. Protein: CASSLVSDNEQFF.

J is TRBJ2-2 and V is TRBV7-2; 9 bases match TRBD1. Germline V gives CDR1 SGHTA, CDR2 FQGNSA. The length of the CDR3 is 15 residues. The trim removed 5 bases at V and 4 bases at J, leaving 5 bases unmatched. The CDR3 spells CASSPRDRVTGELFF. In DNA, the CDR3 is TGTGCCAGCAGCCCACGGGACAGGGTCACCGGGGAGCTGTTTTTT.

This clone was recorded only once. The rearrangement joins TRBV28 to TRBJ2-4; the D is unclear. Germline CDR1 is MDHEN and CDR2 is SYDVKM. V shed 3 bases and J shed 2 bases, with 8 bases lying between them. The CDR3 runs to 14 residues. DNA of the CDR3: TGTGCCAGCAGTTTGCCCAGTCCCAAAAACATTCAGTACTTC. This gives the protein CASSLPSPKNIQYF.

This chain joins TRBV9 and TRBJ2-1, with D perhaps matching TRBD2 (5 bases). CDR3 length equals 14 residues. V shed 0 bases and J shed 8 bases, with 12 bases lying between them. CDR1 is SGDLS and CDR2 is YYNGEE in the germline V gene. In DNA, the CDR3 is TGTGCCAGCAGCGTAGTACGGGAATCCGATGAGCAGTTCTTC. It codes for CASSVVRESDEQFF.

The CDR3 region has the DNA TGTGCCAGCAGCTTGGGAGGTACTTGGACAGGGGGTGTTGGGGCCAACGTCCTGACTTTC. Residues: CASSLGGTWTGGVGANVLTF. The chain is built from TRBV5-4 and TRBJ2-6, with 10 bases identical to TRBD1. The CDR3 sequence is 20 residues long. Germline V gives CDR1 SGHNT, CDR2 YYREEE (reference sequence). J gave up 3 bases and V 0 bases, and 12 bases lay outside the gene matches.

This chain joins TRBV19 and TRBJ1-2; TRBD1 agrees at 9 bases. CDR3 size: 17 residues. The V and J ends lost 3 bases and 0 bases, in that order; junction bases with no gene match: 8. Per germline, CDR1 LNHDA and CDR2 SQIVND (reference sequence). CDR3 in DNA: TGTGCCAGTAGTATGGGGACAGGGTTAACCTCTAACTATGGCTACACCTTC. Its protein product is CASSMGTGLTSNYGYTF. The whole variable domain, remainder taken from reference TRBV19 and TRBJ1-2, is DGGITQSPKYLFRKEGQNVTLSCEQNLNHDAMYWYRQDPGQGLRLIYYSQIVNDFQKGDIAEGYSVSREKKESFPLTVTSAQKNPTAFYLCASSMGTGLTSNYGYTFGSGTRLTVV.

CDR3 sequence (DNA): TGTGCCAGCAGTTACACGAGATTGAACTATGGCTACACCTTC. Residues: CASSYTRLNYGYTF. This chain links TRBV6-5 with TRBJ1-2, with D uncertain. This CDR3 has 14 residues. The V and J ends lost 2 bases and 2 bases respectively, with 9 bases between them. Germline assignment: CDR1 MNHEY and CDR2 SVGAGI.